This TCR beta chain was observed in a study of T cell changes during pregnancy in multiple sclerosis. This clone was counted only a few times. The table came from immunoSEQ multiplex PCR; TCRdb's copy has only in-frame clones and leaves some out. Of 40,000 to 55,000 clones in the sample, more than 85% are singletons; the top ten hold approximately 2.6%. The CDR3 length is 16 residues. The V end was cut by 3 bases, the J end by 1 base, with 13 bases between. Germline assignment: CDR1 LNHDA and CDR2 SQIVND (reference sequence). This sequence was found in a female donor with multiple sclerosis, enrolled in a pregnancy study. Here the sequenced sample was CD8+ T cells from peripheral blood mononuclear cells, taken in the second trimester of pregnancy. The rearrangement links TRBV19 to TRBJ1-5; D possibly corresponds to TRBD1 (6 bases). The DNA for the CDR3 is TGTGCCAGTAGTATTTCGGGGGGGCCCAGCAATCAGCCCCAGCATTTT. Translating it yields CASSISGGPSNQPQHF.